This T cell receptor (beta chain) was captured by sequencing in a study of blood T cell repertoires in COVID-19. In the study overall: The study drew acute and convalescent COVID-19 samples from the United States, Italy and Spain. The analysed material was cDNA or gDNA that came from T cells, B-cell-depleted T cells, or PBMCs.

Per the original methods: Estimation of nucleated cell counts relied on the amplification of reference gene primers. Using immunoSEQ multiplex PCR, the repertoire was profiled, and TCRdb retains in-frame clones only, with some absent. Clone size and V and J calls were adopted from that table, with D and trimming inferred from the DNA. The profile shows about 88,000 clones, 85% to 90% of them singletons. Per germline, CDR1 MGHRA and CDR2 YSYEKL. Unmatched junction bases numbered 2, after V lost 1 base and J lost 8 bases. The CDR3 is 14 amino acids. The specimen sequenced was peripheral blood. This clonotype originated in an older woman with acute or convalescent COVID-19. The genes are TRBV4-1 and TRBJ2-2; 9 bases fit TRBD2. The DNA for the CDR3 is TGCGCCAGCAGCCAAGCTCTAGCGGGGGGGGAGCTGTTTTTT. Protein product: CASSQALAGGELFF.